This T cell receptor beta chain was retrieved from a study of T-cell memory formation after mild COVID-19. Regarding the study as a whole: Memory sampled before infection contained some responding clones, suggesting cross-reactive memory joined. Whereas later expanders leaned CD4+, clones contracting day 15 to 85 showed a balanced CD4/CD8 makeup. Researchers report contracting CD4+ clones mostly in CM and EM, with CD8+ clones in EMRA.

V gave up 8 bases and J gave up 0 bases, with 10 bases separating them. Germline V gives CDR1 DFQATT, CDR2 SNEGSKA (reference sequence). The CDR3 contains 13 residues. Concerning this clonotype: Its antigen is currently unknown.

A 5'RACE reaction primed in the constant segment made cDNA libraries of TCR alpha and TCR beta, and these carried sample barcodes and UMIs. TCRdb reanalysed the 5' RACE reads using MiXCR and keeps one entry per CDR3 protein. Counted here are under 450,000 distinct CDR3 sequences, about an eighth occurring once; the ten biggest clones make up approximately 20%. V usage is TRBV20-1 and J usage is TRBJ1-4; D gene uncertain. Sequencing used PBMCs or a T cell subset sorted from them (not recorded which). The receptor was isolated from a man younger than 35 who had mild COVID-19 (a few samples of this study predate the infection). Cell type and time point are not known. The CDR3 is CSPFDATNEKLFF. CDR3 DNA sequence: TGCAGTCCGTTCGATGCAACTAATGAAAAACTGTTTTTT.